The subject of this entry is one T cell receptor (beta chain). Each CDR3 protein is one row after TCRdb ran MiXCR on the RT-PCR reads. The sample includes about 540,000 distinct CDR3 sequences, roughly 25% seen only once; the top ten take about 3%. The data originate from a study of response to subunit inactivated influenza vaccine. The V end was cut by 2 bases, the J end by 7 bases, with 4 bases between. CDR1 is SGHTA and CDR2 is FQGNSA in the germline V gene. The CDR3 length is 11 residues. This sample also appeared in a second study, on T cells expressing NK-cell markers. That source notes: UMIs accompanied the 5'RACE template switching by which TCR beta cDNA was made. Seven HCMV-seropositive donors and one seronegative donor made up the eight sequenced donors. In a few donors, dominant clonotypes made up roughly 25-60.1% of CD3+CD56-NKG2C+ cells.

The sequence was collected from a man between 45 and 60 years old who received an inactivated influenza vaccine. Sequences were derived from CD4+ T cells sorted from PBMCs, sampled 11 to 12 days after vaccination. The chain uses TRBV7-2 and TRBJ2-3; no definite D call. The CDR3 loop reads CASSLPYTQYF. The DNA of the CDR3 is TGTGCCAGCAGCTTACCGTATACGCAGTATTTT.